The 24 T cell receptor beta chains in this list originate from one sample, sequenced in a study of human T cells and chemical hapten exposure. TCRdb recomputed calls from the RACE reads with MiXCR, one row per CDR3 protein. The profile covers more than 65,000 distinct CDR3 sequences, with 7% to 8% appearing a single time and roughly 1.6% taken by the ten largest. Time point in this sample: patch test 1, 2 weeks after DPC sensitization. The sample's treatment: therapeutic diphenylcyclopropenone sensitization with weekly scalp DPC. The sequenced sample was whole blood, obtained in connection with sensitization to the hapten diphenylcyclopropenone (DPC). All receptors come from a woman aged 25 to 45 with alopecia areata. Some clones in this sample may be carry-over from other donors' samples.

This clonotype was observed a handful of times. J is TRBJ2-1 and V is TRBV14; 10 bases agree with TRBD2. There are 16 residues in the CDR3. CDR1 is SGHDN and CDR2 is FVKESK in the germline V gene. J lost 2 bases, V lost 4 bases, and 5 bases had no gene match. The DNA of the CDR3 is TGTGCCAGCAGCCGATGGACTAGCGGTACCTACAATGAGCAGTTCTTC. Its translation: CASSRWTSGTYNEQFF.

This clonotype was counted ten times or more. The chain combines TRBV6-6 with TRBJ1-5; tentatively, D is TRBD1 (6 bases). Trimming took 2 bases from V and 5 from J, leaving 13 bases between them. The CDR3 is 15 amino acids. CDR1 is MNHNY and CDR2 is SVGAGI in the germline V gene (reference sequence). Written as DNA, the CDR3 is TGTGCCAGCAGTTACAGGTCCACAGGGCATCAGCCCCAGCATTTT. It codes for CASSYRSTGHQPQHF.

This clonotype has a handful of counts. This chain joins TRBV9 and TRBJ1-6, with 7 bases matching TRBD1. The CDR3 consists of 16 residues. Germline CDR1 is SGDLS and CDR2 is YYNGEE. The J segment lost 2 bases and the V segment lost 3 bases, leaving 5 bases of the junction unmatched. CDR3 sequence reads: CASSERTGPYNSPLHF. The DNA of the CDR3 is TGTGCCAGCAGCGAAAGGACAGGCCCCTATAATTCACCCCTCCACTTT.

This clonotype has just a few counts. The V call is TRBV24-1, the J call TRBJ2-3; 8 bases are a match to TRBD2. CDR3 length: 14 residues. CDR1 and CDR2 from the germline V gene are KGHDR and SFDVKD. J lost 2 bases, V lost 5 bases, and 2 bases had no gene match. For the CDR3, the DNA is TGTGCCACCAGTGCAGCGGGGGCCACAGATACGCAGTATTTT. Protein sequence: CATSAAGATDTQYF.

This clonotype was picked up many times. The V gene is TRBV6-5, the J gene TRBJ1-1; TRBD1 agrees at 7 bases. CDR1 is MNHEY, CDR2 SVGAGI, per germline. With V trimmed by 2 bases and J by 1 base, 1 base remained unmatched. The CDR3 length is 14 residues. The CDR3 spells CASSYGQANTEAFF. CDR3 nucleotides: TGTGCCAGCAGTTACGGACAGGCGAACACTGAAGCTTTCTTT.

This clonotype was counted ten times or more. The chain joins TRBV15 to TRBJ2-2, with 7 bases identical to TRBD1. This CDR3 has 15 residues. V dropped 1 base and J dropped 1; count of bases not matched to a gene: 0. CDR1 LNHNV and CDR2 YYDKDF come from the germline V gene (reference sequence). The CDR3 loop reads CATSRGQGNTGELFF. DNA of the CDR3: TGTGCCACCAGCAGAGGACAGGGGAACACCGGGGAGCTGTTTTTT.

This clonotype was seen more than once but under ten times. The genes are TRBV20-1 and TRBJ1-1, with D tentatively TRBD1 (6 bases). V shed 5 bases and J shed 2 bases, with 6 bases lying between them. The CDR3 extends over 11 amino acids. CDR1 is DFQATT and CDR2 is SNEGSKA in the germline V gene (reference sequence). Here the CDR3 reads CSAGGNTEAFF. The CDR3 region has the DNA TGCAGTGCTGGGGGCAACACTGAAGCTTTCTTT.

In its sample, this clonotype is medium-sized. This chain uses TRBV7-6 with TRBJ2-7; D unresolved. The CDR3 sequence is 14 residues long. CDR1 and CDR2 from the germline V gene are SGHVS and FNYEAQ. With 3 bases removed from V and 4 bases from J, the gap between germline ends came to 13 bases. Here the CDR3 DNA reads TGTGCCAGCAGCTTCGACGTTGATTCGTACGAGCAGTACTTC. Amino acid sequence: CASSFDVDSYEQYF.

This clonotype was seen at least ten times. The rearrangement uses TRBV20-1 and TRBJ2-3; D gene ambiguous. CDR1 DFQATT and CDR2 SNEGSKA come from the germline V gene (reference sequence). The CDR3 is made up of 15 amino acids. The ends were cut back, 4 bases at V and 2 bases at J, with 16 bases in the middle. The CDR3 here is CSANPGSENTDTQYF. DNA of the CDR3: TGCAGTGCTAATCCCGGATCCGAGAACACAGATACGCAGTATTTT.

Ten or more counts support this clonotype. The chain combines TRBV30 with TRBJ2-5; 8 nucleotides match TRBD1. The CDR3 has 14 amino acids. V lost 4 bases to trimming and J lost 2 bases; unmatched junction nucleotides: 6. CDR1 and CDR2 (germline): GTSNPN, SVGIG (reference sequence). The CDR3 DNA reads TGTGCCTGGAACCCCGGGACAGGACAAGAGACCCAGTACTTC. This encodes CAWNPGTGQETQYF.

The table lists this clonotype with a few counts. The chain combines TRBV18 with TRBJ1-1; 7 nucleotides agree with TRBD1. Germline V gene sequence: CDR1 KGHSH, CDR2 LQKENI. The J segment lost 4 bases and the V segment lost 2 bases, leaving 4 bases of the junction unmatched. The CDR3 has 14 amino acids. CDR3 sequence reads: CASSPTGVGTEAFF. As DNA, the CDR3 is TGTGCCAGCTCACCAACAGGGGTGGGCACTGAAGCTTTCTTT.

To note about this clonotype: This may be a read error, as it is one base from a much larger clone. J is TRBJ1-1 and V is TRBV7-3; D is undetermined. The CDR3 length is 16 residues. Germline-derived CDR1 and CDR2 are SGHTA and FQGTGA. Trimming pared 0 bases from V and 3 bases from J, leaving 14 bases between. The CDR3 nucleotides are TGTGCCAGCAGCTTAACAGGTTTGGGAACGGACACTGAAGCTTTCTTT. It encodes CASSLTGLGTDTEAFF.

This clonotype was picked up many times. The chain joins TRBV15 to TRBJ2-2; D might be TRBD2 (5 bases). V shed 6 bases and J shed 3 bases, with 8 bases lying between them. CDR3 size: 13 residues. Per germline, CDR1 LNHNV and CDR2 YYDKDF (reference sequence). The CDR3 is CATRREYTGELFF. The CDR3, as DNA: TGTGCCACCAGGAGGGAGTACACCGGGGAGCTGTTTTTT.

The CDR3 DNA is TGCAGTGCTATAGACAGGGATCAAGAGACCCAGTACTTC. Translated: CSAIDRDQETQYF. The rearrangement joins TRBV20-1 to TRBJ2-5; 7 nucleotides agree with TRBD1. Germline V gene sequence: CDR1 DFQATT, CDR2 SNEGSKA (reference sequence). Trimming cost V 4 bases and J 2 bases; bases outside gene matches: 4. The CDR3 has 13 residues.

For this clonotype: Given a much more abundant clone one base away, this may be a read error. The chain couples TRBV7-3 to TRBJ1-3; D ambiguous. The CDR3 runs 14 residues. V dropped 9 bases and J dropped 0 bases, with 12 bases sitting between them. Germline CDR1 is SGHTA and CDR2 is FQGTGA. The CDR3 sequence: CARSEDHSGNTIYF. CDR3 nucleotide sequence: TGTGCCAGGAGCGAAGACCACTCTGGAAACACCATATATTTT. Looking up the rest from reference TRBV7-3 and TRBJ1-3 gives the full variable domain: GAGVSQTPSNKVTEKGKYVELRCDPISGHTALYWYRQSLGQGPEFLIYFQGTGAADDSGLPNDRFFAVRPEGSVSTLKIQRTERGDSAVYLCARSEDHSGNTIYFGEGSWLTVV.

The genes are TRBV12-5 and TRBJ2-5; 13 bases line up with TRBD2. The CDR3 totals 16 residues. Losses at the gene ends were 6 bases for V and 6 bases for J; bases not matched to a gene: 10. The germline CDR1 and CDR2 sequences are LGHNT and FRNRAP. This CDR3 reads CASGPAGTSGAKTQYF. The CDR3 nucleotides are TGTGCTAGTGGGCCCGCCGGGACTAGCGGGGCAAAGACCCAGTACTTC.

In this sample, this clonotype turned up many times. The chain recombines TRBV6-5 with TRBJ1-4; D remains unclear. Per germline, CDR1 MNHEY and CDR2 SVGAGI. Trimming cost V 8 bases and J 0 bases, with 7 bases left between them. This CDR3 spans 13 amino acids. The CDR3 DNA is TGTGCCAGCGCGCCCGCAACTAATGAAAAACTGTTTTTT. This sequence encodes CASAPATNEKLFF.

This clonotype was seen ten or more times. The gene calls are TRBV7-9 and TRBJ1-5; D may be TRBD1 (5 bases). Trimming removed 3 bases at V and 3 bases at J, with 6 bases between. This CDR3 spans 13 amino acids. Germline V gene sequence: CDR1 SEHNR, CDR2 FQNEAQ (reference sequence). The CDR3 region is CASSLGTNQPQHF. CDR3 bases: TGTGCCAGCAGCTTGGGGACCAATCAGCCCCAGCATTTT. The variable domain in full, with the rest retrieved from reference TRBV7-9 and TRBJ1-5, is DTGVSQNPRHKITKRGQNVTFRCDPISEHNRLYWYRQTLGQGPEFLTYFQNEAQLEKSRLLSDRFSAERPKGSFSTLEIQRTEQGDSAMYLCASSLGTNQPQHFGDGTRLSIL.

This clonotype was counted at least ten times. This chain uses TRBV4-2 with TRBJ2-3; 11 nucleotides align to TRBD2. Germline V gene data show CDR1 as LGHNA and CDR2 as YNFKEQ. The length of the CDR3 is 22 residues. The V segment lost 0 bases and the J segment 2 bases; nucleotides outside the gene matches: 19. CDR3 in amino acids: CASSQDARGTSGGNRSTDTQYF. CDR3 bases: TGTGCCAGCAGCCAAGATGCTCGGGGAACTAGCGGGGGAAATCGATCCACAGATACGCAGTATTTT.

This clonotype was seen more than once but under ten times. The chain is built from TRBV20-1 and TRBJ2-7; D possibly matches TRBD1 or TRBD2 (5 bases each). Germline V gene sequence: CDR1 DFQATT, CDR2 SNEGSKA (reference sequence). This CDR3 comprises 15 residues. Trimming took 5 bases from V and 3 from J, leaving 20 bases between them. Here the CDR3 reads CSACPGEGVSYEQYF. Here the CDR3 DNA reads TGCAGTGCTTGTCCCGGGGAAGGGGTAAGCTACGAGCAGTACTTC.

A word on this clonotype: It may be a read error: a sequence one base away is much more abundant. V is TRBV3-1 and J is TRBJ2-1, with D possibly being TRBD2 (6 bases). The germline V and J ends were trimmed by 6 bases and 0 bases, with 12 bases remaining between them. The CDR3 covers 15 residues. Germline V gives CDR1 LGHDT, CDR2 YNNKEL (reference sequence). Written as DNA, the CDR3 is TGTGCCAGCAGATCGAGGAGGGCCTCCTACAATGAGCAGTTCTTC. It translates to CASRSRRASYNEQFF.

This clonotype showed up many times. This chain uses TRBV20-1 with TRBJ1-1; the match to TRBD1 covers 7 bases. The CDR3 totals 12 residues. Per the germline V gene, CDR1 is DFQATT and CDR2 is SNEGSKA (reference sequence). Trimming at V came to 6 bases and at J to 4 bases, leaving 5 bases not matched to a gene. CDR3 in DNA: TGCAGTGCAAGACAGGGCGGCACTGAAGCTTTCTTT. Residues: CSARQGGTEAFF.

This clonotype was recorded at least ten times. V usage is TRBV5-5 and J usage is TRBJ2-6; 8 positions match TRBD1. The CDR3 consists of 15 residues. After removal of 4 bases from V and 4 bases from J, the junction contained 4 bases not matched to a gene. CDR1 SGHKS and CDR2 YYEKEE come from the germline V gene (reference sequence). The CDR3, as DNA: TGTGCCAGCAGCAGTCAGGGGGCCGGGGCCAACGTCCTGACTTTC. Translating gives CASSSQGAGANVLTF.

There are a few counts of this clonotype. At one end the junction does not follow the germline gene, possibly because of a read error. The V gene is TRBV3-1, the J gene TRBJ2-3; 8 positions agree with TRBD1. Germline loops: CDR1 LGHDT, CDR2 YNNKEL (reference sequence). This CDR3 region has 16 residues. In DNA form, the CDR3 reads TGTGTCAGCAGTGCAGGACAGGGCGAAAGCACAGATACGCAGTATTTT. It specifies CVSSAGQGESTDTQYF.